Listed here are 13 T cell receptor beta chains from one sample, sequenced in a study of T cells in Graves' hyperthyroidism and ophthalmopathy (dated by TCRdb to about 2019). Libraries came from multiplex PCR. Sequencing was carried out with an Illumina HiSeq 2000. Amplification of TCR beta CDR3 regions was carried out from RNA transcripts. The TCR CDR3 was subjected to a first round of RT-PCR using the HTBI primer set and the Qiagen OneStep RT-PCR kit. TCRdb applied fastp at Q25 and MiXCR to the public reads, then kept only in-frame beta chains. A single entry per CDR3 protein holds the most common genes and DNA from its merged rows. Within this sample are hundreds of thousands of distinct CDR3 sequences, with 15% to 20% of them counted one time only. 3.8% of the sample belongs to the ten largest clones. The sequenced material came from blood. These receptor sequences come from a woman in her twenties or thirties with Graves' hyperthyroidism.

In this sample, this clonotype turned up a few times. The V and J genes are TRBV12-5 and TRBJ2-3; tentative D call: TRBD1 (5 bases). This CDR3 is 18 amino acids long. Germline V gene data show CDR1 as LGHNT and CDR2 as FRNRAP. The V gene lost 0 bases and the J gene lost 3 bases, with 19 bases spanning the gap. The CDR3, as DNA: TGTGCTAGTGGTTTGGTAGTAACAGGAAAACTGGGGACAGATACGCAGTATTTT. The encoded protein is CASGLVVTGKLGTDTQYF.

The chain is built from TRBV12-3 or TRBV12-4 and TRBJ2-1, with TRBD1 matching over 8 bases. The CDR3 is 14 amino acids. The junction had 10 bases not matched to a gene; V was cut back by 6 bases and J by 9 bases. CDR3 in DNA: TGTGCCAGCAGATCACTCTCAGGGGGCGGTGAGCAGTTCTTC. It is translated as CASRSLSGGGEQFF.

This clonotype was seen ten or more times. The chain links TRBV20-1 to TRBJ2-1; D gene uncertain. Germline V lookup: CDR1 DFQATT, CDR2 SNEGSKA (reference sequence). V was trimmed by 1 base and J by 7 bases, leaving 14 bases between them. The CDR3 has 14 residues. The CDR3 DNA sequence: TGCAGTGCTAGAGGTTGGGAAGGGATGAATGAGCAGTTCTTC. Translating it yields CSARGWEGMNEQFF.

This rearrangement joins TRBV28 to TRBJ1-2, with 10 bases that match TRBD1. The V gene's germline CDR1 is MDHEN and CDR2 SYDVKM. The CDR3 sequence is 14 residues long. V gave up 6 bases and J gave up 7 bases; unmatched junction bases: 8. The CDR3 is CASSSGQGVVGYTF. CDR3 DNA: TGTGCCAGCAGCTCCGGACAGGGGGTAGTTGGCTACACCTTC.

This clonotype has ten or more counts. CDR3 region: CASSLGLGSHQGAEQYF. The CDR3 nucleotides are TGTGCCAGCAGCTTAGGCCTCGGATCCCATCAAGGTGCCGAGCAGTACTTC. The genes are TRBV13 and TRBJ2-7; D unresolved. Germline-derived CDR1 and CDR2 are PRHDT and FYEKMQ (reference sequence). V was shortened by 0 bases and J by 6 bases, with 21 bases between the two germline ends. The CDR3 is 17 amino acids. The entire variable domain, with the rest obtained from reference TRBV13 and TRBJ2-7, is as follows: AAGVIQSPRHLIKEKRETATLKCYPIPRHDTVYWYQQGPGQDPQFLISFYEKMQSDKGSIPDRFSAQQFSDYHSELNMSSLELGDSALYFCASSLGLGSHQGAEQYFGPGTRLTVT.

This chain connects TRBV24-1 to TRBJ2-1; D uncertain. Germline V lookup: CDR1 KGHDR, CDR2 SFDVKD. This CDR3 is 12 amino acids long. Trimming left V 12 bases short and J 4 bases short, with 12 bases between. The CDR3 DNA reads TGTGCCGTAGGCAGAGCGTACAATGAGCAGTTCTTC. This gives the protein CAVGRAYNEQFF.

The chain recombines TRBV6-2 or TRBV6-3 with TRBJ2-1, with D possibly matching TRBD1 (6 bases). Trimming removed 2 bases from V and 7 bases from J, with 15 bases in between. CDR3 size: 15 residues. In germline, CDR1 is MNHEY, CDR2 SVGEGT. CDR3 in DNA: TGTGCCAGCAGTTACGAGGCAGGGGTTCGGAATGAGCAGTTCTTC. Protein sequence: CASSYEAGVRNEQFF.

In regard to this clonotype: A single base is all that separates this from a far larger clone, so a read error is likely. Likely a read error: the CDR3 ends without its conserved phenylalanine or tryptophan. V usage is TRBV11-2 and J usage is TRBJ2-2, with TRBD1 identical over 8 bases. CDR3 length: 15 residues. The junction had 0 bases not matched to a gene; V was cut back by 2 bases and J by 1 base. Germline V gene sequence: CDR1 SGHAT, CDR2 FQNNGV. DNA for the CDR3: TGTGCCAGCAGCTTAACAGGGGGGAACACCGGGGAGCTGTTTCTT. Translation: CASSLTGGNTGELFL.

The chain's CDR3 is CASSSGEDYEQYF. CDR3 nucleotide sequence: TGTGCCAGTTCTTCCGGGGAAGACTACGAGCAGTACTTC. The V and J genes are TRBV19 and TRBJ2-7; D is perhaps TRBD2 (5 bases). There are 13 residues in the CDR3. Trimming stripped 8 bases from V and 3 bases from J, with 14 bases between. CDR1 is LNHDA and CDR2 is SQIVND in the germline V gene (reference sequence).

This clonotype was seen at least ten times. This chain joins TRBV6-1 and TRBJ1-5, with D unclear. Trimming stripped 4 bases from V and 0 bases from J, with 10 bases between. This CDR3 region has 15 residues. Germline assignment: CDR1 MNHNS and CDR2 SASEGT. The DNA of the CDR3 is TGTGCCAGCAGTGCAGTGGTATATAGCAATCAGCCCCAGCATTTT. Its protein product is CASSAVVYSNQPQHF.

This clonotype was seen repeatedly, ten times or more. The V and J genes are TRBV11-2 and TRBJ1-1; D is unresolved. This CDR3 spans 12 amino acids. The V gene's germline CDR1 is SGHAT and CDR2 FQNNGV. V was clipped by 4 bases and J by 5 bases, with 8 bases between them. The CDR3 sequence: CASSWGGTEAFF. The CDR3, as DNA: TGTGCCAGCAGCTGGGGAGGGACTGAAGCTTTCTTT.

This chain links TRBV29-1 with TRBJ1-3; D not resolved. Germline CDR1 SQVTM, CDR2 ANQGSEA. This CDR3 has 16 residues. In DNA form, the CDR3 reads TGCGGCCCCCTCTGGCTGAGCCGGAGCTCTGGAAACACCATATATTTT. Its protein product is CGPLWLSRSSGNTIYF.

This chain joins TRBV9 and TRBJ2-3; D unclear. The CDR3 is 16 amino acids. Trimming removed 0 bases at V and 2 bases at J, with 13 bases between. Germline V CDR1 and CDR2: SGDLS, YYNGEE. CDR3 nucleotide sequence: TGTGCCAGCAGCGTAGACGGGCGGTCAAACACAGATACGCAGTATTTT. Protein: CASSVDGRSNTDTQYF.